A selection of T cell receptor beta chains follows, all from one sample in a study of shared clonotypes between healthy human individuals. Assay: immunoSEQ multiplex PCR; the TCRdb copy retains only in-frame clones and omits some. There are about 1.5 million clones in the sample; 95% to 99% occur only once, and about 0.45% lies in the top ten. The source material was naive CD4+ T cells sorted from blood. The receptors shown here come from a man aged 30 to 39 in good health. The CDR3 runs from the conserved cysteine through the conserved F or W. The order of the fields is J gene, V gene, clone size, CDR3 length, D gene, CDR3 DNA, CDR3 protein. D genes are given only for firm matches. Clone sizes are given selectively: once, few, many, or a class where the clone is expanded.

J: TRBJ1-1
V: TRBV7-9
size: .
length: 14
D: .
DNA: TGTGCCAGCACCTTTCGGACGTCCAACACTGAAGCTTTCTTT
CDR3: CASTFRTSNTEAFF

J: TRBJ2-3
V: TRBV19
size: .
length: 14
D: TRBD1
DNA: TGTGCCAGTAGGAACAGGGGTGACACAGATACGCAGTATTTT
CDR3: CASRNRGDTDTQYF

J: TRBJ2-1
V: TRBV29-1
size: once
length: 12
D: .
DNA: TGCAGCGCGAGGACGGGAAACAATGAGCAGTTCTTC
CDR3: CSARTGNNEQFF

J: TRBJ2-7
V: TRBV28
size: .
length: 17
D: TRBD2
DNA: TGTGCCAGCAGTTCGCCTACTAGCGGGAGGACGACCTACGAGCAGTACTTC
CDR3: CASSSPTSGRTTYEQYF

J: TRBJ2-5
V: TRBV25-1
size: .
length: 15
D: TRBD2
DNA: TGTGCCAGCAGTGAATATGTTCGGGGAGGGGAGACCCAGTACTTC
CDR3: CASSEYVRGGETQYF

J: TRBJ1-2
V: TRBV10-2
size: .
length: 18
D: TRBD1
DNA: TGCGCCAGCAGTGAGTCGACCACGGGACAGGGATTAGGAATTGGCTACACCTTC
CDR3: CASSESTTGQGLGIGYTF

J: TRBJ1-1
V: TRBV6-5
size: .
length: 16
D: .
DNA: TGTGCCAGCAGTTACCTCACCCTGCTCGGGAACACTGAAGCTTTCTTT
CDR3: CASSYLTLLGNTEAFF

J: TRBJ2-1
V: TRBV2
size: once
length: 14
D: TRBD2
DNA: TGTGCCAGCAGTGGGACTAGCGGGAGCCCCCGGGGATTCTTC
CDR3: CASSGTSGSPRGFF

J: TRBJ2-7
V: TRBV5-1
size: once
length: 14
D: TRBD1
DNA: TGCGCCAGCAGCCCGACAGGGGGGTCCTACGAGCAGTACTTC
CDR3: CASSPTGGSYEQYF

J: TRBJ2-1
V: TRBV2
size: .
length: 16
D: .
DNA: TGTGCCAGCAATCCCGACAGGCCCCCCGGTAGTGATGAGCAGTTCTTC
CDR3: CASNPDRPPGSDEQFF

J: TRBJ2-1
V: TRBV7-9
size: .
length: 16
D: TRBD2
DNA: TGTGCCAGCAGCTTAGGGGGACTAGCGGGAACCAATGAGCAGTTCTTC
CDR3: CASSLGGLAGTNEQFF

J: TRBJ2-2
V: TRBV5-1
size: .
length: 14
D: .
DNA: TGCGCCAGCAGCTTGAGGGCCCCCACCGGGGAGCTGTTTTTT
CDR3: CASSLRAPTGELFF

J: TRBJ2-1
V: TRBV5-4
size: .
length: 17
D: TRBD2
DNA: TGTGCCAGCAGCTTCCCTAGCGGGCGGAGCTCCTACAATGAGCAGTTCTTC
CDR3: CASSFPSGRSSYNEQFF

J: TRBJ2-7
V: TRBV11-1
size: .
length: 14
D: TRBD2
DNA: TGTGCCAGCAGCCTCAGCGGGAGCCGAATCGAGCAGTACTTC
CDR3: CASSLSGSRIEQYF

J: TRBJ1-1
V: TRBV18
size: .
length: 16
D: .
DNA: TGTGCCAGCTCACCACCGGGAAGGCAGTTGAACACTGAAGCTTTCTTT
CDR3: CASSPPGRQLNTEAFF

J: TRBJ2-7
V: TRBV28
size: once
length: 13
D: .
DNA: TGTGCCAGCAAAGGAGCGCCATCCTACGAGCAGTACTTC
CDR3: CASKGAPSYEQYF

J: TRBJ2-7
V: TRBV14
size: .
length: 13
D: TRBD1
DNA: TGTGCCAGCAACGGACAGGGGGCCTACGAGCAGTACTTC
CDR3: CASNGQGAYEQYF

J: TRBJ1-2
V: TRBV2
size: few
length: 12
D: .
DNA: TGTGCCAGCACCCCTGGGGGTCCCGGCTACACCTTC
CDR3: CASTPGGPGYTF

J: TRBJ2-7
V: TRBV2
size: once
length: 16
D: .
DNA: TGTGCCAGCAGTGAAGGGAGTAGCTGGATCTCCTACGAGCAGTACTTC
CDR3: CASSEGSSWISYEQYF

J: TRBJ1-1
V: TRBV7-9
size: .
length: 14
D: .
DNA: TGTGCCAGCAGCTTAGCCCCACCGAACACTGAAGCTTTCTTT
CDR3: CASSLAPPNTEAFF

J: TRBJ2-7
V: TRBV27
size: once
length: 14
D: .
DNA: TGTGCCAGCAGTCGACCGGGACTTGTCTACGAGCAGTACTTC
CDR3: CASSRPGLVYEQYF

J: TRBJ2-1
V: TRBV13
size: .
length: 17
D: TRBD2
DNA: TGTGCCAGCAGGCGGGCTGGGCTAGCGGACTCCTACAATGAGCAGTTCTTC
CDR3: CASRRAGLADSYNEQFF

J: TRBJ2-3
V: TRBV9
size: .
length: 14
D: .
DNA: TGTGCCAGCAGCCGGTCGAGGTACACAGATACGCAGTATTTT
CDR3: CASSRSRYTDTQYF

J: TRBJ2-7
V: TRBV4-1
size: .
length: 15
D: TRBD2
DNA: TGCGCCAGCAGCCCTCGGACTAGCGGTACCTACGAGCAGTACTTC
CDR3: CASSPRTSGTYEQYF

J: TRBJ2-7
V: TRBV6-5
size: .
length: 14
D: .
DNA: TGTGCCAGCAGACACGCCGGCATCTCCTACGAGCAGTACTTC
CDR3: CASRHAGISYEQYF

J: TRBJ1-2
V: TRBV2
size: .
length: 15
D: TRBD1
DNA: TGTGCCAGCATGGGGGAGGGGGCGCTTGACTATGGCTACACCTTC
CDR3: CASMGEGALDYGYTF

J: TRBJ2-2
V: TRBV18
size: .
length: 14
D: .
DNA: TGTGCCAGCGCCACCGGGGGCCACTCCGGGGAGCTGTTTTTT
CDR3: CASATGGHSGELFF

J: TRBJ2-1
V: TRBV4-3
size: .
length: 16
D: .
DNA: TGCGCCAGCAGCCAAGGGGGAGGGGGAGTGTCGGATGAGCAGTTCTTC
CDR3: CASSQGGGGVSDEQFF

J: TRBJ2-1
V: TRBV6-6
size: .
length: 13
D: .
DNA: TGTGCCATTCAACGTGACTACAACAATGAGCAGTTCTTC
CDR3: CAIQRDYNNEQFF

J: TRBJ2-5
V: TRBV5-1
size: .
length: 15
D: .
DNA: TGCGCCAGCAGCTTGACCGGAACTAGTAAAGAGACCCAGTACTTC
CDR3: CASSLTGTSKETQYF

J: TRBJ2-1
V: TRBV18
size: .
length: 16
D: .
DNA: TGTGCCAGCTCACCGGGGGCGAAGAGCTCCTACAATGAGCAGTTCTTC
CDR3: CASSPGAKSSYNEQFF

J: TRBJ2-6
V: TRBV19
size: .
length: 17
D: .
DNA: TGTGCCAGTAGTGCCAGGGGCGGATATTCTGGGGCCAACGTCCTGACTTTC
CDR3: CASSARGGYSGANVLTF

J: TRBJ1-4
V: TRBV9
size: once
length: 16
D: .
DNA: TGTGCCAGCAGTCGGAGGACAGCTCGGGGTAATGAAAAACTGTTTTTT
CDR3: CASSRRTARGNEKLFF

J: TRBJ2-3
V: TRBV11-3
size: .
length: 14
D: .
DNA: TGTGCCAGCAGCTACTCCCCACTGACAGATACGCAGTATTTT
CDR3: CASSYSPLTDTQYF

J: TRBJ1-2
V: TRBV6-1
size: .
length: 13
D: .
DNA: TGTGCCAGCAGTGAAGCATTAAGCTATGGCTACACCTTC
CDR3: CASSEALSYGYTF

J: TRBJ1-1
V: TRBV18
size: .
length: 15
D: .
DNA: TGTGCCAGCTCACCCCCCTCTGGTGGGGATAATGAAGCTTTCTTT
CDR3: CASSPPSGGDNEAFF

J: TRBJ2-7
V: TRBV5-5
size: .
length: 15
D: TRBD1
DNA: TGTGCCAGCAGCGGGGGACAGGGGCTCCGTTGGGAGCAGTACTTC
CDR3: CASSGGQGLRWEQYF

J: TRBJ2-7
V: TRBV10-3
size: once
length: 13
D: .
DNA: TGTGCCATCAGTAACAGGGATCCCTACGAGCAGTACTTC
CDR3: CAISNRDPYEQYF

J: TRBJ2-7
V: TRBV19
size: .
length: 16
D: .
DNA: TGTGCCAGTACCACCGGCCTGATTTCGAATACCTACGAGCAGTACTTC
CDR3: CASTTGLISNTYEQYF

J: TRBJ2-5
V: TRBV11-2
size: .
length: 13
D: .
DNA: TGTGCCAGCAGCTTTGAAGTTCAAGAGACCCAGTACTTC
CDR3: CASSFEVQETQYF

J: TRBJ1-5
V: TRBV15
size: .
length: 12
D: .
DNA: TGTGCCACCAGCAGCGGCAATCAGCCCCAGCATTTT
CDR3: CATSSGNQPQHF

J: TRBJ1-2
V: TRBV6-5
size: .
length: 14
D: TRBD1
DNA: TGTGCCAGCAGTCGACAGGGGTTAGACTATGGCTACACCTTC
CDR3: CASSRQGLDYGYTF

J: TRBJ2-3
V: TRBV6-5
size: .
length: 16
D: TRBD2
DNA: TGTGCCAGCAGTTCCTCCGCGGGGGTCCCCACAGATACGCAGTATTTT
CDR3: CASSSSAGVPTDTQYF

J: TRBJ2-2
V: TRBV11-2
size: .
length: 15
D: TRBD2
DNA: TGTGCCAGCAGCTTGGGACTAGCGGTCACCGGGGAGCTGTTTTTT
CDR3: CASSLGLAVTGELFF

J: TRBJ1-3
V: TRBV19
size: .
length: 15
D: TRBD1
DNA: TGTGCCAGTAGTATCAGGGGGCTGGCTGGAAACACCATATATTTT
CDR3: CASSIRGLAGNTIYF

J: TRBJ1-2
V: TRBV10-3
size: .
length: 16
D: .
DNA: TGTGCCATCAGTGAGTCATCAGATCGGGTTAACTATGGCTACACCTTC
CDR3: CAISESSDRVNYGYTF

J: TRBJ2-7
V: TRBV11-2
size: .
length: 16
D: TRBD2
DNA: TGTGCCAGCAGCTTAGTCACCGGGAGGGCCCCCTACGAGCAGTACTTC
CDR3: CASSLVTGRAPYEQYF

J: TRBJ2-3
V: TRBV10-2
size: .
length: 14
D: .
DNA: TGCGCCAGCAGCCGAGACAGAGTAACAGATACGCAGTATTTT
CDR3: CASSRDRVTDTQYF

J: TRBJ2-7
V: TRBV6-5
size: once
length: 13
D: TRBD1
DNA: TGTGCCAGCAGTAGGGACAGGGGCTACGAGCAGTACTTC
CDR3: CASSRDRGYEQYF

J: TRBJ1-1
V: TRBV5-1
size: .
length: 15
D: .
DNA: TGCGCCAGCAGCTTGGAGGTGCGGGGCAGCACTGAAGCTTTCTTT
CDR3: CASSLEVRGSTEAFF

J: TRBJ1-4
V: TRBV11-1
size: .
length: 16
D: .
DNA: TGTGCCAGCAGCTTAGGGACAGCGAAGAGGGGTGAAAAACTGTTTTTT
CDR3: CASSLGTAKRGEKLFF

J: TRBJ2-7
V: TRBV5-4
size: .
length: 16
D: TRBD2
DNA: TGTGCCAGCAGCGCCAACCTAGCGGTGGGTACCTACGAGCAGTACTTC
CDR3: CASSANLAVGTYEQYF